Listed below are T cell receptor beta chains from one sample, sequenced in a study of cytomegalovirus exposure and HLA in healthy donors. Generated by immunoSEQ multiplex PCR, the TCRdb table keeps only in-frame clones and is missing some. Counted here are roughly 250,000 clones, almost 90% occurring once; the ten biggest clones make up about 0.36%. Material for sequencing was PBMCs. These receptors were collected from a woman between 18 and 29 years old in good health and CMV-seronegative. The CDR3 runs from the conserved cysteine through the conserved F or W. The D gene is left open where the match is weak. The size field is filled for only some rows; it gives once, few, many or a size class.

cdr3_nt	cdr3_aa	d_call	v_call	j_call	clone_size
TGTGCCAGCAGCGCCTTGGGTAGGGGTGAAGAGACCCAGTACTTC	CASSALGRGEETQYF	.	TRBV7-3	TRBJ2-5	once
TGCAGCGTTGATGTAGCGGGGGTCTACAATGAGCAGTTCTTC	CSVDVAGVYNEQFF	TRBD2	TRBV29-1	TRBJ2-1	.
TGTGCCAGCAGCTTACCGAGCGGGACGGGGAACACTGAAGCTTTCTTT	CASSLPSGTGNTEAFF	.	TRBV7-6	TRBJ1-1	medium-sized
TGTGCCAGCAGGTCTCCGGGACAGGTGAACACTGAAGCTTTCTTT	CASRSPGQVNTEAFF	TRBD1	TRBV27	TRBJ1-1	.
TGTGCCACCATCTTCTCGGGACAGGTGGACACTGAAGCTTTCTTT	CATIFSGQVDTEAFF	TRBD1	TRBV6-5	TRBJ1-1	.
TGTGCCTGGAGTGTAACGGGGGAACAGCCCCAGCATTTT	CAWSVTGEQPQHF	.	TRBV30	TRBJ1-5	once
TGTGCCAGCAGCCCCCAGGGGGCCAAAAACATTCAGTACTTC	CASSPQGAKNIQYF	.	TRBV27	TRBJ2-4	once
TGTGCCAGCAGCGTTCGGGGAGCGGAGGATTCACCCCTCCACTTT	CASSVRGAEDSPLHF	.	TRBV9	TRBJ1-6	.
TGTGCCAGCAGCCCCATCGAAGACAGCTATTATAATTCACCCCTCCACTTT	CASSPIEDSYYNSPLHF	.	TRBV7-2	TRBJ1-6	.
TGCGCCAGCAGCCAAGACAAGACAGGTCCATCCTACGAGCAGTACTTC	CASSQDKTGPSYEQYF	.	TRBV4-3	TRBJ2-7	once
TGTGCCAGCTCTCCCTCGGGACAGGGGCGCTACGAGCAGTACTTC	CASSPSGQGRYEQYF	TRBD1	TRBV18	TRBJ2-7	.